This entry lists 17 T cell receptor beta chains sequenced from one sample in a study of cytomegalovirus exposure and HLA in healthy donors. The PCR was carried out with 60 Vbeta primers and 13 Jbeta primers. Assay used: immunoSEQ multiplex PCR; TCRdb lists only in-frame clones, some missing. Here the sample spans some 150,000 clones, less than 85% being singletons. The sequenced material came from PBMCs. The receptors derive from a man in his fifties or sixties in good health and CMV-seronegative.

The CDR3 reads CASSIEDSQETQYF. As DNA, the CDR3 is TGTGCCAGTAGTATCGAAGACTCGCAAGAGACCCAGTACTTC. The rearrangement links TRBV19 to TRBJ2-5; unclear D gene. The CDR3 is made up of 14 amino acids. V was pared by 3 bases and J by 2 bases, with 10 bases between. Germline lookup yields CDR1 LNHDA and CDR2 SQIVND (reference sequence).

The chain employs TRBV5-1 and TRBJ2-5; D gene unclear. Germline CDR1 is SGHRS and CDR2 is YFSETQ. The V end lost 0 bases, the J end lost 0 bases, and 9 bases lay between the germline ends. This CDR3 comprises 15 residues. The CDR3 DNA reads TGCGCCAGCAGCTTGGGTCCAGCGTACCAAGAGACCCAGTACTTC. It codes for CASSLGPAYQETQYF.

This clone was found once. This chain joins TRBV6-1 and TRBJ2-5; D is unresolved. The CDR3 has 15 amino acids. Trimming took 1 base from V and 2 from J, leaving 11 bases between them. CDR1 is MNHNS and CDR2 is SASEGT in the germline V gene. This CDR3 is CASSEVFYSQETQYF. The CDR3 nucleotides are TGTGCCAGCAGTGAAGTGTTCTATAGTCAAGAGACCCAGTACTTC.

The rearrangement uses TRBV6-6 and TRBJ2-5; TRBD1 is a possible D gene (6 bases). Trimming stripped 7 bases from V and 5 bases from J, with 11 bases between. This CDR3 has 12 amino acids. Germline CDR1 reads MNHNY; CDR2 reads SVGAGI (reference sequence). The CDR3 spells CASTGGLETQYF. The CDR3 nucleotides read TGTGCCAGCACTGGGGGCTTGGAGACCCAGTACTTC.

This clone was found once. The rearrangement links TRBV7-9 to TRBJ2-7, with TRBD1 matching over 10 bases. V lost 5 bases to trimming and J lost 3 bases; unmatched junction nucleotides: 13. The length of the CDR3 is 17 residues. The germline gives CDR1 SEHNR, CDR2 FQNEAQ (reference sequence). CDR3 in amino acids: CASSLVKYGQGDYEQYF. CDR3 bases: TGTGCCAGCAGCCTGGTAAAATACGGACAGGGGGACTACGAGCAGTACTTC.

The rearrangement links TRBV2 to TRBJ1-2, with D perhaps TRBD1 (6 bases). Germline lookup yields CDR1 SNHLY and CDR2 FYNNEI. V was trimmed by 4 bases and J by 5 bases, leaving 8 bases between them. CDR3 length: 12 residues. The CDR3 loop is CASSGGQYGYTF. CDR3 nucleotides: TGTGCCAGCAGTGGGGGACAATATGGCTACACCTTC.

The gene calls are TRBV7-6 and TRBJ2-5; 10 bases agree with TRBD1. The trim removed 5 bases at V and 5 bases at J, leaving 8 bases unmatched. The CDR3 spans 15 residues. Germline V CDR1 and CDR2: SGHVS, FNYEAQ. Here the CDR3 reads CASSVGQGNGETQYF. The CDR3 nucleotides read TGTGCCAGCAGCGTGGGACAGGGGAATGGCGAGACCCAGTACTTC.

The chain is built from TRBV13 and TRBJ2-1, with D perhaps matching TRBD2 (6 bases). Germline V gene lookup returns CDR1 PRHDT and CDR2 FYEKMQ (reference sequence). The CDR3 has 15 residues. Trimming removed 1 base at V and 9 bases at J, with 16 bases between. The CDR3 region is CASSLAGALRGEQFF. DNA of the CDR3: TGTGCCAGCAGCTTAGCGGGAGCGCTTAGGGGTGAGCAGTTCTTC.

The rearrangement links TRBV4-1 to TRBJ2-4; TRBD2 matches 11 bases. The CDR3 contains 19 residues. The V gene end was trimmed by 4 bases and the J gene end by 6 bases; junction bases not matched to a gene: 17. Germline V gene sequence: CDR1 MGHRA, CDR2 YSYEKL. CDR3 sequence: CASSRIRGLAGGSGNIQYF. CDR3 sequence (DNA): TGCGCCAGCAGCCGAATTCGGGGGCTAGCGGGGGGTTCGGGAAACATTCAGTACTTC.

The count of this clone is one. Germline is not matched at one junction end, which may reflect a read error. The gene calls are TRBV5-1 and TRBJ2-7; D perhaps matches TRBD1 (5 bases). Germline-derived CDR1 and CDR2 are SGHRS and YFSETQ. The CDR3 consists of 14 residues. As DNA, the CDR3 is TGCGCCAGCAGGTTGGACATTACCTCCTACGAGCAGTACTTC. It codes for CASRLDITSYEQYF. Looking up the rest from reference TRBV5-1 and TRBJ2-7 gives the full variable domain: KAGVTQTPRYLIKTRGQQVTLSCSPISGHRSVSWYQQTPGQGLQFLFEYFSETQRNKGNFPGRFSGRQFSNSRSEMNVSTLELGDSALYLCASRLDITSYEQYFGPGTRLTVT.

The chain joins TRBV11-2 to TRBJ1-4; 7 bases align to TRBD1. This CDR3 is built from 16 residues. The trim removed 1 base at V and 7 bases at J, leaving 9 bases unmatched. Germline CDR1 reads SGHAT; CDR2 reads FQNNGV. In DNA form, the CDR3 reads TGTGCCAGCAGCTTAGGATTCACAGGGGAGGTTGAAAAACTGTTTTTT. It codes for CASSLGFTGEVEKLFF. Drawing the rest from reference TRBV11-2 and TRBJ1-4, the complete variable domain is EAGVAQSPRYKIIEKRQSVAFWCNPISGHATLYWYQQILGQGPKLLIQFQNNGVVDDSQLPKDRFSAERLKGVDSTLKIQPAKLEDSAVYLCASSLGFTGEVEKLFFGSGTQLSVL.

The V gene is TRBV2, the J gene TRBJ2-7; TRBD1 might be the D (6 bases). CDR1 and CDR2 (germline): SNHLY, FYNNEI. Trimming removed 5 bases from V and 6 bases from J, with 14 bases in between. This CDR3 comprises 13 residues. Written as DNA, the CDR3 is TGTGCCAGCAGTCAATATCAGGGGAGCGAGCAGTACTTC. Translation: CASSQYQGSEQYF.

This sequence joins TRBV2 and TRBJ2-5, with 7 bases fitting TRBD2. Germline CDR1 is SNHLY and CDR2 is FYNNEI. The ends lost 4 bases at V and 4 bases at J; junction bases unmatched: 6. The CDR3 contains 14 residues. As DNA, the CDR3 is TGTGCCAGCAGTGGACTAGCAGTGGGAGAGACCCAGTACTTC. Translated: CASSGLAVGETQYF.

V usage is TRBV7-9 and J usage is TRBJ2-4, with 7 bases matching TRBD2. The CDR3 has 14 residues. V was pared by 3 bases and J by 8 bases, with 7 bases of the junction left unmatched. CDR1 and CDR2 from the germline V gene are SEHNR and FQNEAQ (reference sequence). In DNA, the CDR3 is TGTGCCAGCAGCTTTATGACTAGCAAGGACATTCAGTACTTC. Residues: CASSFMTSKDIQYF.

This chain links TRBV7-9 with TRBJ2-3; TRBD1 might be the D (5 bases). Trimming shortened V by 5 bases and J by 2 bases, and 8 bases separated the two germline ends. CDR1 SEHNR and CDR2 FQNEAQ come from the germline V gene (reference sequence). The CDR3 contains 13 residues. The CDR3 DNA reads TGTGCCAGCAGCCCCAGGGACACAGATACGCAGTATTTT. It yields the protein CASSPRDTDTQYF.

This clone appeared a few times. The gene calls are TRBV5-1 and TRBJ2-7, with 11 positions matching TRBD2. With V trimmed by 5 bases and J by 2 bases, 12 bases remained unmatched. The germline V gene encodes CDR1 SGHRS and CDR2 YFSETQ. The CDR3 has 17 residues. CDR3 sequence reads: CASRVILAGGSTYEQYF. The CDR3 DNA sequence: TGCGCCAGCAGAGTTATTCTAGCGGGGGGTTCTACCTACGAGCAGTACTTC.

This rearrangement joins TRBV5-4 to TRBJ1-2; D perhaps matches TRBD1 (6 bases). The V gene's germline CDR1 is SGHNT and CDR2 YYREEE (reference sequence). CDR3 length: 15 residues. V was pared by 4 bases and J by 1 base, with 14 bases between. The CDR3 DNA reads as TGTGCCAGCAGCCCCGGACAGTTTGTTAACTATGGCTACACCTTC. This translates into CASSPGQFVNYGYTF.